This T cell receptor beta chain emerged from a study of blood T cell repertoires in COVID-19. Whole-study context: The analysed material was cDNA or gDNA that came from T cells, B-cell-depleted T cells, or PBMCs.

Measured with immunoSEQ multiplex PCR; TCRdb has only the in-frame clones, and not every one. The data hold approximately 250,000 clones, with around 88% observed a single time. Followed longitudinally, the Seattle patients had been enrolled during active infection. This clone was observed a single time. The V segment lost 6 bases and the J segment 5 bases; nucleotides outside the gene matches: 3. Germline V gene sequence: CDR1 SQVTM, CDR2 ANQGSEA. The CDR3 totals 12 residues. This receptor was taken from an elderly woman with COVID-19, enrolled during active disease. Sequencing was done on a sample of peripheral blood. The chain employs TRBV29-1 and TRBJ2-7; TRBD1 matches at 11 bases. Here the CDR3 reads CSVGQGVDEQYF. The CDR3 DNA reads TGCAGCGTGGGACAGGGGGTCGACGAGCAGTACTTC.